The present TCR beta chain was sequenced within a study of blood T cell repertoires in COVID-19. Study at large: Samples representing acute and convalescent COVID-19 were sourced from the United States, Italy and Spain. The analysed material was cDNA or gDNA that came from T cells, B-cell-depleted T cells, or PBMCs.

As handled by the study authors: Quantification of nucleated cells was approximated via reference gene primer amplification. The repertoire was sequenced with immunoSEQ multiplex PCR; TCRdb's copy has only in-frame clones and lacks some. The V and J calls and the clone size are those of that table, but D and trimming were determined from the DNA. The profile shows fewer than 90,000 clones, 75% to 90% of them singletons. The CDR3 covers 14 residues. CDR1 is SGHTA, CDR2 FQGNSA, per germline. V was shortened by 2 bases and J by 0 bases, with 7 bases between the two germline ends. V is TRBV7-2 and J is TRBJ1-2; D is unclear. Specimen: peripheral blood. This receptor was taken from a male donor with acute or convalescent COVID-19. CDR3 bases: TGTGCCAGCAGCTTACAGGACTCTAACTATGGCTACACCTTC. Protein sequence: CASSLQDSNYGYTF.